This T cell receptor beta chain stems from a study of cytomegalovirus exposure and HLA in healthy donors. With 60 Vbeta and 13 Jbeta primers, the PCR was carried out. The data were produced by immunoSEQ multiplex PCR, yet TCRdb's version contains in-frame clones alone and is incomplete. The table includes 150,000 to 200,000 clones, around 80% detected once. Study-wide results and limits: The listing of 150 or so TCR beta chains classed them as cytomegalovirus-associated.

As regards this clone: The antigen is undetermined.

This clonotype was sampled from a human donor in good health. Sequenced: PBMCs.

The CDR3 loop reads CASSITGLAGVIDETQYF. The CDR3 region has the DNA TGTGCCAGTAGTATAACGGGACTAGCGGGAGTTATTGACGAGACCCAGTACTTC. The chain joins TRBV19 to TRBJ2-5; TRBD2 agrees at 14 bases. The CDR3 is 18 residues long. V was pared by 2 bases and J by 5 bases, with 10 bases of the junction left unmatched. Germline-derived CDR1 and CDR2 are LNHDA and SQIVND (reference sequence).